Listed below are T cell receptor beta chains from one sample, sequenced in a study of blood T cell repertoires in COVID-19. Here immunoSEQ multiplex PCR was the method, and the copy in TCRdb shows in-frame clones only, minus some. The sample has 170,000 or so clones, 88% seen once. Input material: PBMCs or T cells enriched from blood (not recorded which). The receptors here all came from a young woman who had recovered from COVID-19. CDR3s include the opening cysteine and the closing phenylalanine or tryptophan. Size values are once, few and many counts, or a class for expanded clones, and some rows have none.

V gene: TRBV2; J gene: TRBJ2-5; clone size: -; CDR3 protein: CASSVQDAEETQYF
V gene: TRBV18; J gene: TRBJ2-3; clone size: -; CDR3 protein: CASSPTSGTDTQYF
V gene: TRBV2; J gene: TRBJ1-1; clone size: -; CDR3 protein: CASTRDRGGGTEAFF
V gene: TRBV10-3; J gene: TRBJ2-5; clone size: -; CDR3 protein: CAISESWTGVETQYF
V gene: TRBV14; J gene: TRBJ2-5; clone size: few; CDR3 protein: CASRQTSGGGQETQYF
V gene: TRBV24-1; J gene: TRBJ1-2; clone size: -; CDR3 protein: CATSDSGINYGYTF
V gene: TRBV7-7; J gene: TRBJ2-5; clone size: once; CDR3 protein: CASSFKVITQGAWETQYF
V gene: TRBV15; J gene: TRBJ1-2; clone size: -; CDR3 protein: CATSRDEGILVGGYTF
V gene: TRBV10-3; J gene: TRBJ2-7; clone size: -; CDR3 protein: CAISGVSGTRSTYEQYF
V gene: TRBV5-4; J gene: TRBJ1-1; clone size: -; CDR3 protein: CASSSRQGAYTEAFF
V gene: TRBV28; J gene: TRBJ1-2; clone size: -; CDR3 protein: CASYDGANYGYTF
V gene: TRBV7-2; J gene: TRBJ2-4; clone size: -; CDR3 protein: CASSPILPGLLQPNIQYF
V gene: TRBV25-1; J gene: TRBJ1-3; clone size: -; CDR3 protein: CASSPPTDGNTIYF
V gene: TRBV24-1; J gene: TRBJ1-5; clone size: -; CDR3 protein: CATSLSGGSGNQPQHF
V gene: TRBV30; J gene: TRBJ2-7; clone size: -; CDR3 protein: CAWSELADEQYF
V gene: TRBV10-2; J gene: TRBJ2-1; clone size: -; CDR3 protein: CASSDRGSSYNEQFF
V gene: TRBV6-2/TRBV6-3; J gene: TRBJ2-3; clone size: -; CDR3 protein: CASSSSGRLGDTQYF
V gene: TRBV4-3; J gene: TRBJ1-3; clone size: -; CDR3 protein: CASSQDSYSGNTIYF
V gene: TRBV6-5; J gene: TRBJ1-2; clone size: -; CDR3 protein: CASSSQGAIYYGYTF
V gene: TRBV29-1; J gene: TRBJ1-1; clone size: -; CDR3 protein: CSVALTGSTEAFF
V gene: TRBV27; J gene: TRBJ2-7; clone size: -; CDR3 protein: CATSAGGFYEQYF
V gene: TRBV6-5; J gene: TRBJ1-3; clone size: -; CDR3 protein: CASSYSGQGSGNTIYF
V gene: TRBV30; J gene: TRBJ1-1; clone size: -; CDR3 protein: CAWSVGGTEAFF
V gene: TRBV15; J gene: TRBJ1-6; clone size: few; CDR3 protein: CATSREGVGPLHF
V gene: TRBV5-4; J gene: TRBJ2-1; clone size: -; CDR3 protein: CASSPYSWGEYNEQFF
V gene: TRBV7-2; J gene: TRBJ2-1; clone size: -; CDR3 protein: CASSLAGGRNEEQFF
V gene: TRBV29-1; J gene: TRBJ1-1; clone size: -; CDR3 protein: CSVEWRGSTEAFF
V gene: TRBV27; J gene: TRBJ2-3; clone size: -; CDR3 protein: CASSFRRGWEDTQYF